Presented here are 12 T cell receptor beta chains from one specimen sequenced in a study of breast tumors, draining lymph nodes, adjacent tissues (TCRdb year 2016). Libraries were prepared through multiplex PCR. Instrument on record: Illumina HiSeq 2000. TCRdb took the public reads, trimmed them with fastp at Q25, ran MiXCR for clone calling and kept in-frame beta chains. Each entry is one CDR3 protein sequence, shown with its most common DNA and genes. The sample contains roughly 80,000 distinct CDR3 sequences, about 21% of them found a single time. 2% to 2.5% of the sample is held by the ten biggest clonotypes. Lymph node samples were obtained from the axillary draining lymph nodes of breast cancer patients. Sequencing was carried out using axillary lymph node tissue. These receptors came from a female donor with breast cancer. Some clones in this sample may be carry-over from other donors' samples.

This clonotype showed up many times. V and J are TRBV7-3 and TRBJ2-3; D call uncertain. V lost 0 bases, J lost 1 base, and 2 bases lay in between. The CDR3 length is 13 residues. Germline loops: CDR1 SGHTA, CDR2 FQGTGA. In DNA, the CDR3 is TGTGCCAGCAGCTTAACTGGCACAGATACGCAGTATTTT. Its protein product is CASSLTGTDTQYF.

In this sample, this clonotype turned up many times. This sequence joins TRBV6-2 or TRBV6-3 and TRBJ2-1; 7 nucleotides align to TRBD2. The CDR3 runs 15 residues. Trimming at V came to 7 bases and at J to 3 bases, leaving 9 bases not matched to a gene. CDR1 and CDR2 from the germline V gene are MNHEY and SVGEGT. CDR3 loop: CASNVAGVYYNEQFF. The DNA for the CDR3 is TGTGCCAGCAACGTGGCGGGGGTTTACTACAATGAGCAGTTCTTC.

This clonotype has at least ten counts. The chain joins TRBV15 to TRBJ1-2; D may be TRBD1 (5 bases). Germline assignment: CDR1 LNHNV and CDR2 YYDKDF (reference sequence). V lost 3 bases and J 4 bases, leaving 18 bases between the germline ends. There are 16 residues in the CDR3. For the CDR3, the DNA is TGTGCCACCAGCAGTAGGGGCTTTATAACTAGCTATGGCTACACCTTC. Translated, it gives CATSSRGFITSYGYTF.

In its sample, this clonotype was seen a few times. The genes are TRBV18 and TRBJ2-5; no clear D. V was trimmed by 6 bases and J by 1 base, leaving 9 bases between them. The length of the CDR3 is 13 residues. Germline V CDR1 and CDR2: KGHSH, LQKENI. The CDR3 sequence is CASSRGFQETQYF. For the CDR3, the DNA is TGTGCCAGCTCCCGTGGATTCCAAGAGACCCAGTACTTC.

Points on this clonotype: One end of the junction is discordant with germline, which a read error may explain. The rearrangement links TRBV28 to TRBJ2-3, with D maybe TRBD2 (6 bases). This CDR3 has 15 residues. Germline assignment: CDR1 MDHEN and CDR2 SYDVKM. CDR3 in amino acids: CASSLRGSGTDMQYF. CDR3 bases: TGTGCCAGCAGTTTGCGGGGAAGTGGCACAGATATGCAGTATTTT.

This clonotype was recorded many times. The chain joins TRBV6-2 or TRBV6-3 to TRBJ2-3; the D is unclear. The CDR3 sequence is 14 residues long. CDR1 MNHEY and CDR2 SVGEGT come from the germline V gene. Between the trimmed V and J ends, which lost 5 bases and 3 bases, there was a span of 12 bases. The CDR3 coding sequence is TGTGCCAGCAGTGAGCCCCTAGAGACAGATACGCAGTATTTT. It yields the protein CASSEPLETDTQYF.

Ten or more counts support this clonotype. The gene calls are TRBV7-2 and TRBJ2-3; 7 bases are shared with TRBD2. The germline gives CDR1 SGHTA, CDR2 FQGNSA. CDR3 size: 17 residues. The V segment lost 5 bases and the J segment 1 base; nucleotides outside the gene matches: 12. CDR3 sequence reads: CASSQRTSVAGTDTQYF. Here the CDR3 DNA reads TGTGCCAGCAGCCAACGTACTAGCGTTGCGGGCACAGATACGCAGTATTTT.

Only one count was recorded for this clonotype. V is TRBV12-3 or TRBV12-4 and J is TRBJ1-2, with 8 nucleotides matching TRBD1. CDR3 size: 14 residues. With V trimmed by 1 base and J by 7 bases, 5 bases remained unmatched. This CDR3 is CASSLDRGRSGYTF. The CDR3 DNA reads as TGTGCCAGCAGTTTAGACAGGGGGAGGAGTGGCTACACCTTC.

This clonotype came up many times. The CDR3: CASSSTSGSNEQFF. As DNA, the CDR3 is TGTGCCAGCAGCTCGACTAGCGGGAGTAATGAGCAGTTCTTC. The rearrangement uses TRBV14 and TRBJ2-1; TRBD2 agrees at 12 bases. The V gene end was trimmed by 5 bases and the J gene end by 7 bases; junction bases not matched to a gene: 3. Germline V gene lookup returns CDR1 SGHDN and CDR2 FVKESK. This CDR3 spans 14 amino acids.

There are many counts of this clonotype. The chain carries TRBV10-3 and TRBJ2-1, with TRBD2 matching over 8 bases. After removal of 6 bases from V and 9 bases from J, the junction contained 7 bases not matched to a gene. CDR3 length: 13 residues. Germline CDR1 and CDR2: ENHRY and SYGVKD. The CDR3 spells CAISRGTRVEQFF. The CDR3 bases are TGTGCCATCAGCCGCGGGACTAGGGTTGAGCAGTTCTTC.

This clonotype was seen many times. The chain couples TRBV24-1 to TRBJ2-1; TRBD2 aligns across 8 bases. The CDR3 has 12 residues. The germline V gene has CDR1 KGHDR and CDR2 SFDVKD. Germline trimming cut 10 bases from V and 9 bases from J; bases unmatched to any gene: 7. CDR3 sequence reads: CATSSGTFEQFF. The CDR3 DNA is TGTGCCACAAGTAGCGGGACGTTTGAGCAGTTCTTC.

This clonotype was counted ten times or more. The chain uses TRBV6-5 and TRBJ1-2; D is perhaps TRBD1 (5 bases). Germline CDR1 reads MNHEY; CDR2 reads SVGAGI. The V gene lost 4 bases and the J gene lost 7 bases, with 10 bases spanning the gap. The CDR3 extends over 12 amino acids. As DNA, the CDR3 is TGTGCCAGCAGTTCTGGGGCACGTGGCTACACCTTC. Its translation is CASSSGARGYTF.